The 5 T cell receptor beta chains in this list originate from one sample, sequenced in a study of CD8 T cells in ankylosing spondylitis. A single record per CDR3 protein comes from TCRdb applying MiXCR to the 5' RACE reads. The sample yields some 95,000 distinct CDR3 sequences, 8.5% to 9% seen once. The sequencing sample was made of blood, either unsorted or a sorted T cell fraction (not recorded which). The origin of the receptors is a male donor with ankylosing spondylitis or in good health (not recorded which).

In this sample, this clonotype turned up many times. The chain employs TRBV24-1 and TRBJ2-5; possibly TRBD2 for D (6 bases). The V gene lost 3 bases and the J gene lost 0 bases, with 13 bases spanning the gap. The CDR3 runs 16 residues. CDR1 and CDR2 from the germline V gene are KGHDR and SFDVKD. CDR3 sequence reads: CATSDPAGGYQETQYF. The CDR3 DNA is TGTGCCACCAGTGATCCGGCAGGAGGGTACCAAGAGACCCAGTACTTC.

This clonotype was counted between two and nine times. This chain uses TRBV7-1 with TRBJ2-6, with a tentative D call TRBD2 (8 bases). TRBV7-1 is flagged as an ORF with uncertain function. The CDR3 covers 24 residues. Trimming removed 3 bases from V and 0 bases from J, with 33 bases in between. CDR3 coding DNA: TGTGCCAGCAGCTCCACCTACTCCCGGGACAGACCCAGGGCGGGGGGCTCTGGGGCCAACGTCCTGACTTTC. Its translation is CASSSTYSRDRPRAGGSGANVLTF.

Ten or more counts support this clonotype. The V call is TRBV5-8, the J call TRBJ2-1; TRBD1 matches at 12 bases. J lost 3 bases, V lost 4 bases, and 8 bases had no gene match. CDR3 size: 17 residues. Germline CDR1 reads SGHTS; CDR2 reads YDEGEE. This CDR3 is CASSRGTGGSLYNEQFF. The DNA for the CDR3 is TGTGCCAGCAGCCGCGGGACAGGGGGCTCCCTCTACAATGAGCAGTTCTTC.

This clonotype was recorded at least ten times. The rearrangement joins TRBV6-1 to TRBJ1-1; TRBD1 matches at 7 bases. V lost 6 bases and J lost 2; bases outside the gene matches: 9. CDR1 is MNHNS, CDR2 SASEGT, per germline. The CDR3 runs to 15 residues. CDR3 in amino acids: CASSPGGRQNTEAFF. In DNA form, the CDR3 reads TGTGCCAGCAGCCCAGGGGGACGGCAAAACACTGAAGCTTTCTTT.

Regarding this clonotype: A much larger clonotype is one base distant, so this may be a read error. The chain combines TRBV2 with TRBJ2-1; 8 positions agree with TRBD2. Trimming removed 7 bases from V and 4 bases from J; junction bases left unmatched: 9. CDR3 length: 15 amino acids. Germline-derived CDR1 and CDR2 are SNHLY and FYNNEI. Here the CDR3 reads CASNDVAGGYNEQFF. DNA for the CDR3: TGTGCCAGCAATGATGTGGCGGGGGGTTACAATGAGCAGTTCTTC.